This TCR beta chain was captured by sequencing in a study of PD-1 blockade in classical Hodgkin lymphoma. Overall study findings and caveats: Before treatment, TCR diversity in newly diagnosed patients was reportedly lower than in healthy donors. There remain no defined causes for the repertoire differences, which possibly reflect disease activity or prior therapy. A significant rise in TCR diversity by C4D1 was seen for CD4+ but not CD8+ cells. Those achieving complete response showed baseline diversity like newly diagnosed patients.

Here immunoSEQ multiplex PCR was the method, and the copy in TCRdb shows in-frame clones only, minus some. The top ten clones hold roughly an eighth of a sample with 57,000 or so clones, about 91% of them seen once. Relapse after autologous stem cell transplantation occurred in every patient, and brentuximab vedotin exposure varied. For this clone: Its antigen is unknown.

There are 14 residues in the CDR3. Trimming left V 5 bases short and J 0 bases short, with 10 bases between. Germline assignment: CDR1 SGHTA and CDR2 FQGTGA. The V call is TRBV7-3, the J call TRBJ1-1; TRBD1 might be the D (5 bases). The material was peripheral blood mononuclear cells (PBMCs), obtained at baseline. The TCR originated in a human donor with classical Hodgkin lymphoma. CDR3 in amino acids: CASSQGLMNTEAFF. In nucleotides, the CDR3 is TGTGCCAGCAGCCAGGGACTGATGAACACTGAAGCTTTCTTT. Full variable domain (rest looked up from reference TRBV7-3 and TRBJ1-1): GAGVSQTPSNKVTEKGKYVELRCDPISGHTALYWYRQSLGQGPEFLIYFQGTGAADDSGLPNDRFFAVRPEGSVSTLKIQRTERGDSAVYLCASSQGLMNTEAFFGQGTRLTVV.